Below, 5 T cell receptor beta chains from the same sample are listed, as sequenced in a study of a mutant IDH1 vaccine in newly diagnosed glioma. The method was immunoSEQ multiplex PCR; TCRdb's version includes in-frame clones alone and lacks a portion of them. Of some 59,000 clones listed, 70% to 90% are singletons. Antigens of these TCRs are unknown. This sample's time point: week 11, during vaccination. The content of each vaccine dose was 300 ug of mutant IDH1 20-mer peptide, and topical imiquimod accompanied it. This specimen was PBMCs, taken from a glioma patient whose treatment included an IDH1 peptide vaccine. These TCRs come from a man in his forties with glioma.

The chain joins TRBV6-1 to TRBJ1-6; 9 bases match TRBD1. Germline CDR1 MNHNS, CDR2 SASEGT. The V gene end was trimmed by 7 bases and the J gene end by 7 bases; junction bases not matched to a gene: 5. This CDR3 is built from 14 residues. Here the CDR3 reads CASKGDRANSPLHF. In nucleotides, the CDR3 is TGTGCCAGCAAGGGGGACAGGGCGAATTCACCCCTCCACTTT.

This chain uses TRBV4-3 with TRBJ1-4, with 8 nucleotides matching TRBD1. This CDR3 spans 16 amino acids. The ends lost 0 bases at V and 3 bases at J; junction bases unmatched: 3. Germline V gene sequence: CDR1 LGHNA, CDR2 YSLEER. Here the CDR3 reads CASSQDMGQANEKLFF. CDR3 sequence (DNA): TGCGCCAGCAGCCAAGATATGGGACAGGCTAATGAAAAACTGTTTTTT.

The chain recombines TRBV4-1 with TRBJ2-7; D remains ambiguous. The germline V gene encodes CDR1 MGHRA and CDR2 YSYEKL. The CDR3 contains 14 residues. V was clipped by 2 bases and J by 3 bases, with 11 bases between them. The CDR3 protein is CASSQLSAGYEQYF. For the CDR3, the DNA is TGCGCCAGCAGCCAATTGTCCGCCGGCTACGAGCAGTACTTC.

This clone was seen only a few times. The gene calls are TRBV4-1 and TRBJ2-7; D possibly matches TRBD1 or TRBD2 (5 bases each). CDR1 and CDR2 (germline): MGHRA, YSYEKL. Trimming pared 0 bases from V and 6 bases from J, leaving 9 bases between. This CDR3 comprises 13 residues. The CDR3 is CASSQDVRGEQYV. The DNA of the CDR3 is TGCGCCAGCAGCCAAGATGTGAGGGGCGAGCAGTACGTC.

The V gene is TRBV6-1, the J gene TRBJ1-2; D not resolved. Germline V CDR1 and CDR2: MNHNS, SASEGT. This CDR3 spans 17 amino acids. The germline V and J ends were trimmed by 1 base and 1 base, with 16 bases remaining between them. The CDR3 sequence is CASSEVKGQRYNYGYTF. The DNA for the CDR3 is TGTGCCAGCAGTGAAGTAAAAGGGCAGCGCTATAACTATGGCTACACCTTC.